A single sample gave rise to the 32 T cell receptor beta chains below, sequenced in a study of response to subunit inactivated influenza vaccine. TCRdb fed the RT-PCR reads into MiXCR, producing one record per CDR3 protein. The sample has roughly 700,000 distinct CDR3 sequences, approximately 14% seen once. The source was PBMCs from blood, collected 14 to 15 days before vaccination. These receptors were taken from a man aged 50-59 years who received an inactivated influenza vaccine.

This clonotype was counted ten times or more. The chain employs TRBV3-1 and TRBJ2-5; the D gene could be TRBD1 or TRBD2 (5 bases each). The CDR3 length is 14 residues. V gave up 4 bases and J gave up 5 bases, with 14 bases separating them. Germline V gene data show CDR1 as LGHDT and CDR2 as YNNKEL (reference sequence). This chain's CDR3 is CASSPGPRRETQYF. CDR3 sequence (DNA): TGTGCCAGCAGCCCGGGACCACGGAGGGAGACCCAGTACTTC.

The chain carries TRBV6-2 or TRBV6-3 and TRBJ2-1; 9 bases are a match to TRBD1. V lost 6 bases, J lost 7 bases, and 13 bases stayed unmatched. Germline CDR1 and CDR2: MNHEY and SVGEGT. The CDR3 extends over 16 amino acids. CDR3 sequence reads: CASSPGTGKGSNEQFF. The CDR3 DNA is TGTGCCAGCAGCCCTGGGACAGGGAAAGGTTCTAATGAGCAGTTCTTC.

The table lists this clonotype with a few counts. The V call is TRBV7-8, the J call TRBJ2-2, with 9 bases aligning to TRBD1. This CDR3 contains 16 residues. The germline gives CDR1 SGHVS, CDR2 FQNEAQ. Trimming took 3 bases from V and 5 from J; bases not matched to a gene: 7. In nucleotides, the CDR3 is TGTGCCAGCAGCTTCCAACAGGGGGCGTTAACCGGGGAGCTGTTTTTT. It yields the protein CASSFQQGALTGELFF. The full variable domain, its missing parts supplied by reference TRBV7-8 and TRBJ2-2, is GAGVSQSPRYKVAKRGQDVALRCDPISGHVSLFWYQQALGQGPEFLTYFQNEAQLDKSGLPSDRFFAERPEGSVSTLKIQRTQQEDSAVYLCASSFQQGALTGELFFGEGSRLTVL.

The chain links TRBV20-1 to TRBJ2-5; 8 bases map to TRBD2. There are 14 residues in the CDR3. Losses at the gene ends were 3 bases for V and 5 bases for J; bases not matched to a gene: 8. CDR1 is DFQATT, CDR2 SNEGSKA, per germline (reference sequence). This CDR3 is CSASSVAGLETQYF. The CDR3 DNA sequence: TGCAGTGCTAGCTCGGTAGCGGGGCTCGAGACCCAGTACTTC.

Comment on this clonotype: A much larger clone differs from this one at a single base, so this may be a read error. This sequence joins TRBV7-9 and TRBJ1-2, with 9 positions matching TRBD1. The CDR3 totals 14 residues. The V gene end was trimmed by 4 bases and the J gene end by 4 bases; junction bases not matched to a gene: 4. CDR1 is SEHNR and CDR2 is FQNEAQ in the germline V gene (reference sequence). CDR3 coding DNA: TGTGCCAGCAGCTCCGGGACAGGGCTCTATGGCTACACCTTC. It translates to CASSSGTGLYGYTF.

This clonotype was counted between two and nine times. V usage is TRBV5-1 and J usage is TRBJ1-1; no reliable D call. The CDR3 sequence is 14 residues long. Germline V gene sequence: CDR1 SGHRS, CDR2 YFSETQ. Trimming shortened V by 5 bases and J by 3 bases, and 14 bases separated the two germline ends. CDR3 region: CASSSTRRDTEAFF. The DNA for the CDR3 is TGCGCCAGCAGTAGTACCCGGAGGGACACTGAAGCTTTCTTT.

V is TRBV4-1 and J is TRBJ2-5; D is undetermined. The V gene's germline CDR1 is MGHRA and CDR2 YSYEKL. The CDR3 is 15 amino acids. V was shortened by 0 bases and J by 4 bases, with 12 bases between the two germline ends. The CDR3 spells CASSQDGTFAETQYF. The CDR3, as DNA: TGCGCCAGCAGCCAAGATGGAACTTTTGCAGAGACCCAGTACTTC.

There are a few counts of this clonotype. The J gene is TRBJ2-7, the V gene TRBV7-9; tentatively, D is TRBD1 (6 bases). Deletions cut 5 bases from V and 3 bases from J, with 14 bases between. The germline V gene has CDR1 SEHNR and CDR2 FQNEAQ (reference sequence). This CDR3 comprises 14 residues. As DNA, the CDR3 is TGTGCCAGCAGCCGCCGGGACACGCACTACGAGCAGTACTTC. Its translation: CASSRRDTHYEQYF. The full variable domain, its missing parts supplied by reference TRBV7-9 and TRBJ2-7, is DTGVSQNPRHKITKRGQNVTFRCDPISEHNRLYWYRQTLGQGPEFLTYFQNEAQLEKSRLLSDRFSAERPKGSFSTLEIQRTEQGDSAMYLCASSRRDTHYEQYFGPGTRLTVT.

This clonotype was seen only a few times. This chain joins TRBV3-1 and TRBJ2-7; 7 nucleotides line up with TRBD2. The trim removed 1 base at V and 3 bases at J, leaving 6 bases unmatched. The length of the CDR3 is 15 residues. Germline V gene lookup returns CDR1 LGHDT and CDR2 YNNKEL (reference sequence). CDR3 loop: CASSQVGGGIYEQYF. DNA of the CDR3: TGTGCCAGCAGCCAAGTGGGGGGGGGTATCTACGAGCAGTACTTC.

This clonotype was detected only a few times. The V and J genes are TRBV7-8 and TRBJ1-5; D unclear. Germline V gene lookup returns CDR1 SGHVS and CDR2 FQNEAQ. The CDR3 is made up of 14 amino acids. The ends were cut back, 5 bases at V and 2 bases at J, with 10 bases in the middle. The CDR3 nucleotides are TGTGCCAGCAGCACCAGTTACGGCAATCAGCCCCAGCATTTT. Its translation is CASSTSYGNQPQHF. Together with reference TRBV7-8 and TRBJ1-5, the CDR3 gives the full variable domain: GAGVSQSPRYKVAKRGQDVALRCDPISGHVSLFWYQQALGQGPEFLTYFQNEAQLDKSGLPSDRFFAERPEGSVSTLKIQRTQQEDSAVYLCASSTSYGNQPQHFGDGTRLSIL.

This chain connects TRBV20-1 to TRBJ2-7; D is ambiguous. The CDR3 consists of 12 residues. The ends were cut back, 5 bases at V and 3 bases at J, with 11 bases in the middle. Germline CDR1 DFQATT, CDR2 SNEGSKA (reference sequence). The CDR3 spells CSAPDMVYEQYF. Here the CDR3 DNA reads TGCAGTGCTCCCGACATGGTCTACGAGCAGTACTTC.

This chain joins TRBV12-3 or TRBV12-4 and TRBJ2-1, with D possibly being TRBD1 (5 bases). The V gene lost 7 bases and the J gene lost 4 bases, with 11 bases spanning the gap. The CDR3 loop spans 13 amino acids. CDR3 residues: CASIDRGYNEQFF. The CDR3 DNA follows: TGTGCCAGCATCGACAGAGGATACAATGAGCAGTTCTTC.

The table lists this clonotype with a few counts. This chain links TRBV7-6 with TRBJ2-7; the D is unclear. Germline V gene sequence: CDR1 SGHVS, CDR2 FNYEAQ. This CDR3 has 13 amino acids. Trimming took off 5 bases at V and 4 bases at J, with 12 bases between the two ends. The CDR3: CASSPTSVYEQYF. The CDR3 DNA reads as TGTGCCAGCAGCCCAACAAGCGTATACGAGCAGTACTTC.

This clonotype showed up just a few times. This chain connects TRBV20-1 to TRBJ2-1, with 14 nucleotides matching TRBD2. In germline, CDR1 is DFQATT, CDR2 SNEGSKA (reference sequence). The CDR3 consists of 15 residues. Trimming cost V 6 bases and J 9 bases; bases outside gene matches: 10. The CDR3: CSAQGLAGVIGEQFF. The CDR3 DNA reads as TGCAGTGCCCAGGGACTAGCGGGAGTCATCGGTGAGCAGTTCTTC.

The CDR3 protein is CSATTLAGGPFSYNEQFF. Here the CDR3 DNA reads TGCAGTGCTACCACACTAGCGGGGGGGCCTTTCTCCTACAATGAGCAGTTCTTC. This chain links TRBV20-1 with TRBJ2-1; 13 bases agree with TRBD2. Losses at the gene ends were 4 bases for V and 0 bases for J; bases not matched to a gene: 9. The CDR3 sequence is 18 residues long. CDR1 DFQATT and CDR2 SNEGSKA come from the germline V gene (reference sequence).

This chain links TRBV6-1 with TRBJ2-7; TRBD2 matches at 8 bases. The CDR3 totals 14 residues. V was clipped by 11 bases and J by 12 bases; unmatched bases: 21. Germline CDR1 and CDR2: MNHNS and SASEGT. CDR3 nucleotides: TGTGCCTCCTCCCGCGATCGGGAGGGACCCGGGGGGTACTTC. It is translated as CASSRDREGPGGYF.

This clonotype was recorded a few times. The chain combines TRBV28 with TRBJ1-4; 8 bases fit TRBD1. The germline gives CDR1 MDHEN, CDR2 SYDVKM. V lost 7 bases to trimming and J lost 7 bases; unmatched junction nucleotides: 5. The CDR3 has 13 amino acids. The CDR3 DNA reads TGTGCCAGCACTAGGACAGGGTTTGAAAAACTGTTTTTT. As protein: CASTRTGFEKLFF.

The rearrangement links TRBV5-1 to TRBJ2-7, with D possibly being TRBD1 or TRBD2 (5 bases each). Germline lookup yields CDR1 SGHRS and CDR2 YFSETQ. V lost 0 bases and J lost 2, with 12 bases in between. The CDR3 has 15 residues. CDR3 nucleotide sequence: TGCGCCAGCAGCTTGGCCCGGGGCGACGCCTACGAGCAGTACTTC. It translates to CASSLARGDAYEQYF. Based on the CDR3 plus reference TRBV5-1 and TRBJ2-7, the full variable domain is KAGVTQTPRYLIKTRGQQVTLSCSPISGHRSVSWYQQTPGQGLQFLFEYFSETQRNKGNFPGRFSGRQFSNSRSEMNVSTLELGDSALYLCASSLARGDAYEQYFGPGTRLTVT.

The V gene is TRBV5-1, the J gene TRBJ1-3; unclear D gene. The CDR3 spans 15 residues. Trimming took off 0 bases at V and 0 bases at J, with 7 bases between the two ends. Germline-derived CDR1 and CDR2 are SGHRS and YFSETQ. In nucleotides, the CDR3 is TGCGCCAGCAGCTTGGGGATGCCCTCTGGAAACACCATATATTTT. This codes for CASSLGMPSGNTIYF.

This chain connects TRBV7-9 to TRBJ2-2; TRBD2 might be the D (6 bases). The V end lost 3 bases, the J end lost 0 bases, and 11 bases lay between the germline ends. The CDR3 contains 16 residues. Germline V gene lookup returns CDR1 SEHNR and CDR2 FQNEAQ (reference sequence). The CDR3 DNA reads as TGTGCCAGCAGCTTTCGGGGCGGGGCGAACACCGGGGAGCTGTTTTTT. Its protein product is CASSFRGGANTGELFF.

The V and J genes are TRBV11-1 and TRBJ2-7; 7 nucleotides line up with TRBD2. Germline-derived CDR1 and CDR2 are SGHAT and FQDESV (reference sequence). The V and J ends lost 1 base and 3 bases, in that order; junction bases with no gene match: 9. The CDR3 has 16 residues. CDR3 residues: CASSLVASGDFYEQYF. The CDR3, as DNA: TGTGCCAGCAGCTTAGTCGCTAGCGGAGACTTCTACGAGCAGTACTTC.

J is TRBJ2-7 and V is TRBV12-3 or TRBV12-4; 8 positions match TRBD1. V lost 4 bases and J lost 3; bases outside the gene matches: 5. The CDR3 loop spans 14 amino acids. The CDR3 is CASSSGGYFYEQYF. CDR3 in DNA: TGTGCCAGCAGTTCAGGGGGCTACTTCTACGAGCAGTACTTC.

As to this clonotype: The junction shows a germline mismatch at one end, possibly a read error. In DNA, the CDR3 is TGCGCCAGCGCCGTGAGGGTGGCCTACGAGCATTACTTC. As protein: CASAVRVAYEHYF. The chain uses TRBV5-1 and TRBJ2-7, with D perhaps TRBD2 (5 bases). Per germline, CDR1 SGHRS and CDR2 YFSETQ. The length of the CDR3 is 13 residues.

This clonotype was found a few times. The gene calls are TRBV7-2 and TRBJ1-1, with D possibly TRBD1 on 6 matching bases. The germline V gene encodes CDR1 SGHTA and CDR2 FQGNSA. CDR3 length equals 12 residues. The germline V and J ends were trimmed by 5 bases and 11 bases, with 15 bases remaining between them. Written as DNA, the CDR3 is TGTGCCAGCAGCCAGACAGGCAACCGGGCTTTCTTT. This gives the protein CASSQTGNRAFF.

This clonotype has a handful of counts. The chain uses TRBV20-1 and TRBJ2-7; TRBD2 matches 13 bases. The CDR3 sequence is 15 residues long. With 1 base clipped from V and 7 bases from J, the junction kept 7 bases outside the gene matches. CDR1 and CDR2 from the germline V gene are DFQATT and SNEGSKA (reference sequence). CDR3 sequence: CSARGRLAGGLEQYF. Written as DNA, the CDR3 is TGCAGTGCTAGAGGAAGACTAGCGGGAGGTCTAGAGCAGTACTTC.

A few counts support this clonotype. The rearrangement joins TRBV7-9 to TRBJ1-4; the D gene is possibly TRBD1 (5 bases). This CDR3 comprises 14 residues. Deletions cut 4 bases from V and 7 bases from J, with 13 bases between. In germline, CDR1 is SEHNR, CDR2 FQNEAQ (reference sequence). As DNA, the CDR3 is TGTGCCAGCAGCTCGGGGCTTCCAGGTGAAAAACTGTTTTTT. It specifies CASSSGLPGEKLFF.

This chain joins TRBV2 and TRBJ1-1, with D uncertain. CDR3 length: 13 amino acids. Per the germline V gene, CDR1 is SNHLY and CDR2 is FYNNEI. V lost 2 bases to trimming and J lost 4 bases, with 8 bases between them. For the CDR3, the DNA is TGTGCCAGCAGTGAAAATCCCTTCACTGAAGCTTTCTTT. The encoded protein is CASSENPFTEAFF.

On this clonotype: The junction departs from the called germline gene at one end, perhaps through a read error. The DNA for the CDR3 is TGTGCCAGCAGCCAAGGGCTGTCTCTCGCGTCCTACGGGCAGTACTTC. The encoded protein is CASSQGLSLASYGQYF. The chain has TRBV14 and TRBJ2-7; no reliable D call. Germline V CDR1 and CDR2: SGHDN, FVKESK. CDR3 length: 16 residues.

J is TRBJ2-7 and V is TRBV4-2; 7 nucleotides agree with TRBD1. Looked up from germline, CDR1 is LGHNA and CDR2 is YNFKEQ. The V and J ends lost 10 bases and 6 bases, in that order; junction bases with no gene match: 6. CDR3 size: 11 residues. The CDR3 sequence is CATGQLGEQYF. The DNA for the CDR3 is TGTGCCACGGGACAGTTGGGCGAGCAGTACTTC.

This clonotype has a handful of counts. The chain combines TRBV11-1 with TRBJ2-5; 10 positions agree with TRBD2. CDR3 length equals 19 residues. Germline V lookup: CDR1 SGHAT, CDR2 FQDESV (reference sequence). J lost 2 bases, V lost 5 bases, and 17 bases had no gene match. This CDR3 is CASSPSGRAFNTPQETQYF. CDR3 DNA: TGTGCCAGCAGCCCCAGCGGGAGGGCCTTTAACACTCCTCAAGAGACCCAGTACTTC.

CDR3 region: CASSHERRTGELFF. The CDR3 DNA reads TGCGCCAGCAGCCACGAACGACGGACCGGGGAGCTGTTTTTT. This chain links TRBV4-3 with TRBJ2-2; D call uncertain. The V end was cut by 3 bases, the J end by 5 bases, with 10 bases between. The V gene's germline CDR1 is LGHNA and CDR2 YSLEER. There are 14 residues in the CDR3.

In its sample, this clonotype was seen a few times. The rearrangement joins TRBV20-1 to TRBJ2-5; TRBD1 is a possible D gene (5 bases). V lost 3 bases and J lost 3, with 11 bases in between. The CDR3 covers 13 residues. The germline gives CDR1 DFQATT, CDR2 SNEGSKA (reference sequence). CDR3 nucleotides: TGCAGTGCTAGGCGGACAACCAAAGAGACCCAGTACTTC. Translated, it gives CSARRTTKETQYF.